The 3 T cell receptor beta chains presented below share a single source sample, sequenced in a study of T cell responses to AZD1222 COVID-19 vaccine. Some clones are missing from TCRdb's copy, which holds only in-frame ones; the method was immunoSEQ multiplex PCR. The top ten hold 11% to 15% of the sample, which has 95,000 to 100,000 clones, less than 85% seen once. The material sequenced was peripheral blood, taken 28 days after the second AZD1222 dose. These receptors all come from an adult who received the AZD1222 COVID-19 vaccine.

This clone has only one observation. The V and J genes are TRBV28 and TRBJ1-3; 10 nucleotides align to TRBD1. V lost 2 bases, J lost 4 bases, and 2 bases stayed unmatched. Germline V lookup: CDR1 MDHEN, CDR2 SYDVKM. The CDR3 spans 15 residues. The CDR3 DNA sequence: TGTGCCAGCAGTTTAGGACAGGGGGGAGGAAACACCATATATTTT. It translates to CASSLGQGGGNTIYF.

The chain is built from TRBV10-3 and TRBJ2-1; D ambiguous. The CDR3 is 15 amino acids. Deletions cut 4 bases from V and 4 bases from J, with 14 bases between. The V gene's germline CDR1 is ENHRY and CDR2 SYGVKD. The CDR3 coding sequence is TGTGCCATCAGTGGGGGTATTAGTGGATACAATGAGCAGTTCTTC. Encoded protein: CAISGGISGYNEQFF.

The chain uses TRBV7-2 and TRBJ2-7; no firm D call. CDR1 SGHTA and CDR2 FQGNSA come from the germline V gene. The CDR3 is 11 residues long. V was cut by 5 bases and J by 0 bases, with 2 bases left in between. The CDR3 here is CASSDSYEQYF. DNA for the CDR3: TGTGCCAGCAGCGACTCCTACGAGCAGTACTTC.